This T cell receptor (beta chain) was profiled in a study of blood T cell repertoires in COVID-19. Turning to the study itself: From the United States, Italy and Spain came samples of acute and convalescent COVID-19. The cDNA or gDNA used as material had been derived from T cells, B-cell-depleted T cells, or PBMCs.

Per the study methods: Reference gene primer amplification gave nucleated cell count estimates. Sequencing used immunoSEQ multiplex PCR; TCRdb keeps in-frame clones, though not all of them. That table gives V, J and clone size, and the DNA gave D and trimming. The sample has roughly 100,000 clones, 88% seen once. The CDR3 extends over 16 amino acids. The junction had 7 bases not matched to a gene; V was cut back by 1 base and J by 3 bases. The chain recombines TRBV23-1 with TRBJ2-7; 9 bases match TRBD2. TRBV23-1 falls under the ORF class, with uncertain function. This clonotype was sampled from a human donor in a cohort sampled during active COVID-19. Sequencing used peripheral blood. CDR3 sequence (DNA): TGCGCCAGCAGTCAATTTAGCGGGAGAGAGGTCTACGAGCAGTACTTC. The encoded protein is CASSQFSGREVYEQYF.